The rows below give T cell receptor beta chains drawn from one sample of a study of T cells in Graves' hyperthyroidism and ophthalmopathy. TCRdb reanalysed the multiplex PCR reads using MiXCR and keeps one entry per CDR3 protein. The top ten clones hold approximately 35% of a sample with about 320,000 distinct CDR3 sequences, around 17% of them seen once. Material for sequencing was blood. The source is a man aged 30 to 45 with Graves' hyperthyroidism. Each CDR3 is given with its conserved first and last residue. The D gene is left open where the match is weak. The size entry is marked missing in some rows and otherwise reads once, few, many or a size class.

D gene: TRBD2; J gene: TRBJ2-7; V gene: TRBV6-1; clone size: many; CDR3 DNA: TGTGCCAGCCAGACTAGCGGGAGAATCTACGAGCAGTACTTC; CDR3 protein: CASQTSGRIYEQYF
D gene: TRBD1; J gene: TRBJ2-2; V gene: TRBV20-1; clone size: few; CDR3 DNA: TGCAGTGCTATCTTTTTTCGCCCAGGGGGCCTTACCGGGGAGCTGTTTTTT; CDR3 protein: CSAIFFRPGGLTGELFF
D gene: TRBD2; J gene: TRBJ2-1; V gene: TRBV12-3/TRBV12-4; clone size: many; CDR3 DNA: TGTGCCAGCAGGGGGACTAGCGGGAAGAGCTCCTACAATGAGCAGTTCTTC; CDR3 protein: CASRGTSGKSSYNEQFF
D gene: NA; J gene: TRBJ2-5; V gene: TRBV20-1; clone size: many; CDR3 DNA: TGCAGTGCTAGGACCCCCTTCCCCGAGACCCAGTACTTC; CDR3 protein: CSARTPFPETQYF
D gene: TRBD2; J gene: TRBJ2-3; V gene: TRBV13; clone size: NA; CDR3 DNA: TGTGCCAGCAGCTTAGGCGGGAGGGCCGCTGGGGATACGCAGTATTTT; CDR3 protein: CASSLGGRAAGDTQYF
D gene: TRBD2; J gene: TRBJ2-7; V gene: TRBV6-1; clone size: many; CDR3 DNA: TGTGCCAGCAGTTACTCTCTAGCGGGAGGGCCAGAGCAGTACTTC; CDR3 protein: CASSYSLAGGPEQYF
D gene: NA; J gene: TRBJ2-5; V gene: TRBV5-5; clone size: NA; CDR3 DNA: TGTGCCAGCAGCTCCGCCCCCCTCGGGAACCAAGAGACCCAGTACTTC; CDR3 protein: CASSSAPLGNQETQYF
D gene: NA; J gene: TRBJ2-2; V gene: TRBV10-3; clone size: NA; CDR3 DNA: TGTGCCACCTCCAAAGGCGGCACCGGGGAGCTGTTTTTT; CDR3 protein: CATSKGGTGELFF
D gene: NA; J gene: TRBJ2-3; V gene: TRBV6-1; clone size: many; CDR3 DNA: TGTGCCAGCAGTTACGGGGGTTTCACAGGGCATACGCAGTATTTT; CDR3 protein: CASSYGGFTGHTQYF
D gene: NA; J gene: TRBJ1-4; V gene: TRBV6-1; clone size: many; CDR3 DNA: TGTGCCAGCAGTTACAGCCTTAATGAAAAACTGTTTTTT; CDR3 protein: CASSYSLNEKLFF
D gene: TRBD2; J gene: TRBJ2-7; V gene: TRBV5-1; clone size: few; CDR3 DNA: TGCGCCAGCAGCTTGGACCTCCGAGCGGGAGGGTACGAGCAGTACTTC; CDR3 protein: CASSLDLRAGGYEQYF
D gene: NA; J gene: TRBJ1-4; V gene: TRBV7-3; clone size: few; CDR3 DNA: TGTGCCAGCAGCCCAGTGGGAGGGACAACTAATGAAAAACTGTTTTTT; CDR3 protein: CASSPVGGTTNEKLFF
D gene: NA; J gene: TRBJ2-3; V gene: TRBV30; clone size: many; CDR3 DNA: TGTGCCTGGATCCCGGTGGACGTCACAGATACGCAGTATTTT; CDR3 protein: CAWIPVDVTDTQYF
D gene: TRBD2; J gene: TRBJ2-3; V gene: TRBV11-2; clone size: few; CDR3 DNA: TGTGCCAGCAGCTTCGAAGCGGGAGGGCCTAAGTATTTT; CDR3 protein: CASSFEAGGPKYF
D gene: TRBD2; J gene: TRBJ2-1; V gene: TRBV5-1; clone size: many; CDR3 DNA: TGCGCCAGCAGCTGGACTAGCGGGAGTTCTAGGGGTGAGCAGTTCTTC; CDR3 protein: CASSWTSGSSRGEQFF
D gene: NA; J gene: TRBJ2-3; V gene: TRBV20-1; clone size: many; CDR3 DNA: TGCAGTGCTAGTGCAGATACGCAGTATTTT; CDR3 protein: CSASADTQYF
D gene: NA; J gene: TRBJ1-1; V gene: TRBV6-1; clone size: many; CDR3 DNA: TGTGCCAGCAGGAGGGCTTCAGGCACTGAAGCTTTCTTT; CDR3 protein: CASRRASGTEAFF
D gene: NA; J gene: TRBJ1-5; V gene: TRBV30; clone size: NA; CDR3 DNA: TGTGCCTGGAGTGTACAAGCGAGACAGCCCCAGCATTTT; CDR3 protein: CAWSVQARQPQHF
D gene: NA; J gene: TRBJ2-7; V gene: TRBV7-3; clone size: many; CDR3 DNA: TGTGCCAGCAGCTTAAGCGGCCATCTGGGCGACGAGCAGTACTTC; CDR3 protein: CASSLSGHLGDEQYF
D gene: NA; J gene: TRBJ2-5; V gene: TRBV27; clone size: NA; CDR3 DNA: TGTGCCAGCAGTTTAGGGGGGGCCAGAGGTGGAGAGACCCAGTACTTC; CDR3 protein: CASSLGGARGGETQYF
D gene: TRBD2; J gene: TRBJ2-1; V gene: TRBV19; clone size: few; CDR3 DNA: TGTGCCAGTAAATTTGGGACTACCTACAATGAGCAGTTCTTC; CDR3 protein: CASKFGTTYNEQFF
D gene: NA; J gene: TRBJ1-5; V gene: TRBV4-2; clone size: few; CDR3 DNA: TGTGCCAGCAGCCCGACGGATACAGCTTATAGCAATCAGCCCCAGCATTTT; CDR3 protein: CASSPTDTAYSNQPQHF
D gene: TRBD2; J gene: TRBJ2-5; V gene: TRBV28; clone size: many; CDR3 DNA: TGTGCCAGCAGTTTAAACCGCGGTAGCGGGAGTGAGACCCAGTACTTC; CDR3 protein: CASSLNRGSGSETQYF
D gene: TRBD1; J gene: TRBJ2-7; V gene: TRBV5-1; clone size: many; CDR3 DNA: TGCGCCAGCAGCTTAGCCAGGGGGCTCTTTGACGAGCAGTACTTC; CDR3 protein: CASSLARGLFDEQYF
D gene: NA; J gene: TRBJ2-1; V gene: TRBV18; clone size: NA; CDR3 DNA: TGTGCCAGCTCACCGGGGGGCTGGAATGAGCAGTTCTTC; CDR3 protein: CASSPGGWNEQFF
D gene: TRBD2; J gene: TRBJ2-1; V gene: TRBV20-1; clone size: many; CDR3 DNA: TGCAGTGCTAGACTCCCCGGGACTAGCGGGAGGGTCAACGATGAGCAGTTCTTC; CDR3 protein: CSARLPGTSGRVNDEQFF
D gene: TRBD1; J gene: TRBJ2-7; V gene: TRBV5-1; clone size: many; CDR3 DNA: TGCGCCAGCAGCTTGGTTAGACGGGACAGAACCTACGAGCAGTACTTC; CDR3 protein: CASSLVRRDRTYEQYF
D gene: NA; J gene: TRBJ1-1; V gene: TRBV5-1; clone size: few; CDR3 DNA: TGCGCCACCTCCTGGGGCGGGGGCACTGAAGCTTTCTTT; CDR3 protein: CATSWGGGTEAFF
D gene: TRBD2; J gene: TRBJ2-7; V gene: TRBV19; clone size: NA; CDR3 DNA: TGTGCCAGTAGTAGTTTCCCGGGACTATTTTACTACGAGCAGTACTTC; CDR3 protein: CASSSFPGLFYYEQYF
D gene: TRBD1; J gene: TRBJ1-5; V gene: TRBV20-1; clone size: few; CDR3 DNA: TGCAGTGCTAGAACGACAGGGGGCAATCAGCCCCAGCATTTT; CDR3 protein: CSARTTGGNQPQHF
D gene: NA; J gene: TRBJ2-3; V gene: TRBV5-1; clone size: few; CDR3 DNA: TGCGCCAGCAGCTTGGTCTCTATGGGGGATACGCAGTATTTT; CDR3 protein: CASSLVSMGDTQYF
D gene: NA; J gene: TRBJ1-5; V gene: TRBV28; clone size: few; CDR3 DNA: TGTGCCAGCAAAGACTATAGCAATCAGCCCCAGCATTTT; CDR3 protein: CASKDYSNQPQHF
D gene: NA; J gene: TRBJ1-6; V gene: TRBV12-3/TRBV12-4; clone size: many; CDR3 DNA: TGTGCCAGCAGTACAGGCCCCAATTCACCCCTCCACTTT; CDR3 protein: CASSTGPNSPLHF
D gene: NA; J gene: TRBJ2-4; V gene: TRBV2; clone size: few; CDR3 DNA: TGTGCCAGCAGTGCCAGTACAAAAAACATTCAGTACTTC; CDR3 protein: CASSASTKNIQYF
D gene: NA; J gene: TRBJ1-3; V gene: TRBV12-3/TRBV12-4; clone size: NA; CDR3 DNA: TGTGCCAGCAGTGGGTCAGGAGGCTTCTCTGGAAACACCATATATTTT; CDR3 protein: CASSGSGGFSGNTIYF
D gene: NA; J gene: TRBJ1-1; V gene: TRBV4-1; clone size: NA; CDR3 DNA: TGCGCCAGCAGCCACCCGGGACGGACTGAAGCTTTCTTT; CDR3 protein: CASSHPGRTEAFF
D gene: NA; J gene: TRBJ1-1; V gene: TRBV30; clone size: many; CDR3 DNA: TGTGCCTGGAAGGATACATACACTGAAGCTTTCTTT; CDR3 protein: CAWKDTYTEAFF
D gene: TRBD1; J gene: TRBJ1-1; V gene: TRBV5-1; clone size: NA; CDR3 DNA: TGCGCCAGCAGCGGGGGGACAGGGACTGAAGCTTTCTTT; CDR3 protein: CASSGGTGTEAFF
D gene: NA; J gene: TRBJ2-3; V gene: TRBV12-3/TRBV12-4; clone size: many; CDR3 DNA: TGTGCCAGCAGTCACTCGCTCCGGACAGGGAGGGAAGCAGATACGCAGTATTTT; CDR3 protein: CASSHSLRTGREADTQYF
D gene: NA; J gene: TRBJ2-5; V gene: TRBV15; clone size: many; CDR3 DNA: TGTGCCACCAGCAGAGTAGGGCGGACGGAGACCCAGTACTTC; CDR3 protein: CATSRVGRTETQYF